What follows are 29 T cell receptor beta chains derived from one specimen sequenced in a study of cytomegalovirus exposure and HLA in healthy donors (dated by TCRdb to about 2017). Library creation used the immunoSEQ multiplex PCR assay. The multiplex PCR relied on a mix of 60 forward primers for TCR Vbeta segments and 13 reverse primers for TCR Jbeta segments. This is the immuneACCESS table as TCRdb keeps it, with only in-frame sequences that have V and J called. A part of the clones is gone; compared with another copy, unresolved V genes explain less than half, and the rest is unexplained. The table for this sample lists around 130,000 clones; 73% of them were counted only once. The ten biggest clones cover less than 2.5% of the sample. Sequencing was performed on PBMCs. The origin of the receptors is a woman aged 35 to 49 in good health and CMV-seropositive.

The chain combines TRBV6-4 with TRBJ2-3, with D perhaps TRBD2 (5 bases). The CDR3 is 15 amino acids. Germline-derived CDR1 and CDR2 are MRHNA and SNTAGT. V shed 0 bases and J shed 0 bases, with 7 bases lying between them. The CDR3 sequence: CASSDSCGSTDTQYF. The DNA for the CDR3 is TGTGCCAGCAGTGACTCGTGCGGGAGCACAGATACGCAGTATTTT.

This clone has just a few counts. The chain recombines TRBV7-8 with TRBJ1-5; 9 bases are a match to TRBD1. The germline V gene has CDR1 SGHVS and CDR2 FQNEAQ. This CDR3 is 16 amino acids long. Trimming took 3 bases from V and 7 from J; bases not matched to a gene: 10. Here the CDR3 reads CASSFFRDREGQPQHF. In nucleotides, the CDR3 is TGTGCCAGCAGCTTTTTCCGGGACAGGGAGGGGCAGCCCCAGCATTTT. The full variable domain, its missing parts supplied by reference TRBV7-8 and TRBJ1-5, is GAGVSQSPRYKVAKRGQDVALRCDPISGHVSLFWYQQALGQGPEFLTYFQNEAQLDKSGLPSDRFFAERPEGSVSTLKIQRTQQEDSAVYLCASSFFRDREGQPQHFGDGTRLSIL.

This clone was seen just once. The chain employs TRBV9 and TRBJ2-1; TRBD1 is a possible D gene (6 bases). The CDR3 is made up of 16 amino acids. Trimming cost V 3 bases and J 0 bases, with 13 bases left between them. Germline V gene lookup returns CDR1 SGDLS and CDR2 YYNGEE. CDR3: CASSGTQGSSYNEQFF. In DNA form, the CDR3 reads TGTGCCAGCAGCGGAACACAGGGAAGCTCCTACAATGAGCAGTTCTTC.

V is TRBV2 and J is TRBJ2-3; possible D gene TRBD1, 5 bases. V was pared by 2 bases and J by 1 base, with 7 bases between. Looked up from germline, CDR1 is SNHLY and CDR2 is FYNNEI. The CDR3 extends over 14 amino acids. The CDR3 DNA is TGTGCCAGCAGTGAAAGGGGCCGCACAGATACGCAGTATTTT. Protein: CASSERGRTDTQYF.

This clone was seen a single time. V gene TRBV13 combines with J gene TRBJ2-2; 14 bases map to TRBD2. The V gene's germline CDR1 is PRHDT and CDR2 FYEKMQ (reference sequence). V lost 5 bases, J lost 7 bases, and 6 bases stayed unmatched. This CDR3 comprises 16 residues. This chain's CDR3 is CASSHGLAGGIGELFF. CDR3 nucleotide sequence: TGTGCCAGCAGCCATGGACTAGCGGGAGGCATCGGGGAGCTGTTTTTT.

This clone was counted at least ten times. The rearrangement uses TRBV23-1 and TRBJ2-2, with TRBD2 as a possible D gene (5 bases). TRBV23-1 is placed among ORFs of uncertain function. Trimming pared 7 bases from V and 0 bases from J, leaving 15 bases between. CDR3 length: 16 residues. The CDR3 DNA is TGCGCCAGCATCAATCCCAACGGGGCGAACACCGGGGAGCTGTTTTTT. It encodes CASINPNGANTGELFF.

This clone occurred a few times. J is TRBJ2-3 and V is TRBV10-3, with 7 bases lining up with TRBD2. Germline values: CDR1 ENHRY, CDR2 SYGVKD. J gave up 0 bases and V 10 bases, and 10 bases lay outside the gene matches. There are 15 residues in the CDR3. The DNA of the CDR3 is TGTGCCAGCACCCCTAGCGGAACTAGCACAGATACGCAGTATTTT. Encoded protein: CASTPSGTSTDTQYF.

The chain recombines TRBV5-4 with TRBJ1-1, with D unclear. CDR1 and CDR2 (germline): SGHNT, YYREEE (reference sequence). CDR3 length: 14 amino acids. Trimming took 0 bases from V and 0 from J, leaving 6 bases between them. CDR3 in DNA: TGTGCCAGCAGCTTGGTGGCAATGAACACTGAAGCTTTCTTT. It encodes CASSLVAMNTEAFF.

The chain uses TRBV20-1 and TRBJ2-5; 7 bases agree with TRBD2. V lost 3 bases and J lost 5; bases outside the gene matches: 0. The germline V gene encodes CDR1 DFQATT and CDR2 SNEGSKA (reference sequence). This CDR3 is built from 11 residues. CDR3 in amino acids: CSARGGETQYF. The CDR3 nucleotides read TGCAGTGCTAGGGGGGGGGAGACCCAGTACTTC.

The chain joins TRBV7-2 to TRBJ1-2, with D maybe TRBD1 (5 bases). The CDR3 runs to 14 residues. The ends were cut back, 4 bases at V and 5 bases at J, with 14 bases in the middle. Germline-derived CDR1 and CDR2 are SGHTA and FQGNSA. Written as DNA, the CDR3 is TGTGCCAGCAGCTCGGTCGGGGCGGGGTATGGCTACACCTTC. Protein: CASSSVGAGYGYTF.

This chain links TRBV10-3 with TRBJ1-1; possible D gene TRBD1, 6 bases. Germline V CDR1 and CDR2: ENHRY, SYGVKD. This CDR3 spans 12 amino acids. V lost 9 bases and J 5 bases, leaving 13 bases between the germline ends. In DNA, the CDR3 is TGTGCCATAGGGGGGGGCGGAACTGAAGCTTTCTTT. Residues: CAIGGGGTEAFF.

The V and J genes are TRBV4-3 and TRBJ1-1; D is possibly TRBD1 (6 bases). The germline V gene has CDR1 LGHNA and CDR2 YSLEER. The CDR3 loop spans 16 amino acids. Trimming shortened V by 0 bases and J by 3 bases, and 14 bases separated the two germline ends. This CDR3 reads CASSQDLTGWDTEAFF. The CDR3 DNA is TGCGCCAGCAGCCAAGATCTAACAGGGTGGGACACTGAAGCTTTCTTT.

The chain links TRBV9 to TRBJ2-2; no firm D call. The CDR3 consists of 15 residues. Trimming removed 4 bases from V and 6 bases from J, with 16 bases in between. Germline V gene lookup returns CDR1 SGDLS and CDR2 YYNGEE. CDR3 coding DNA: TGTGCCAGCAGCCCAGATGGTTATCGGGCCGGGGAGCTGTTTTTT. It yields the protein CASSPDGYRAGELFF.

The chain recombines TRBV28 with TRBJ2-4, with a tentative D call TRBD2 (5 bases). V gave up 4 bases and J gave up 0 bases, with 10 bases separating them. Germline V gene sequence: CDR1 MDHEN, CDR2 SYDVKM. The CDR3 contains 15 residues. This CDR3 reads CASSSPSPAKNIQYF. The CDR3 nucleotides are TGTGCCAGCAGTTCTCCTAGCCCAGCCAAAAACATTCAGTACTTC.

The chain joins TRBV7-2 to TRBJ2-3, with TRBD2 matching over 11 bases. V shed 5 bases and J 1 base; nucleotides not matched to a gene: 5. Germline assignment: CDR1 SGHTA and CDR2 FQGNSA. The CDR3 consists of 16 residues. The CDR3 protein is CASSRLAGIGTDTQYF. CDR3 bases: TGTGCCAGCAGCCGACTAGCGGGAATCGGCACAGATACGCAGTATTTT.

The chain links TRBV7-2 to TRBJ2-1; tentatively, D is TRBD2 (6 bases). The V end lost 2 bases, the J end lost 0 bases, and 8 bases lay between the germline ends. The germline gives CDR1 SGHTA, CDR2 FQGNSA. The CDR3 covers 15 residues. CDR3 bases: TGTGCCAGCAGCTTATTGGGGGGCTCCTACAATGAGCAGTTCTTC. It codes for CASSLLGGSYNEQFF.

V gene TRBV4-1 combines with J gene TRBJ2-5; D unresolved. From germline, CDR1 is MGHRA and CDR2 YSYEKL. This CDR3 is built from 13 residues. V lost 5 bases, J lost 1 base, and 8 bases lay in between. CDR3 sequence (DNA): TGCGCCAGCAGCGCCGGCGGCCAAGAGACCCAGTACTTC. It specifies CASSAGGQETQYF.

The CDR3 spells CASTLSGTVVLGANVLTF. DNA of the CDR3: TGTGCCAGTACACTATCCGGGACAGTAGTTCTGGGGGCCAACGTCCTGACTTTC. The chain is built from TRBV19 and TRBJ2-6, with TRBD1 matching 7 bases. The germline V gene encodes CDR1 LNHDA and CDR2 SQIVND (reference sequence). With 7 bases clipped from V and 4 bases from J, the junction kept 16 bases outside the gene matches. The CDR3 is made up of 18 amino acids.

The gene calls are TRBV27 and TRBJ2-4, with a weak D call TRBD2 (5 bases). This CDR3 is built from 11 residues. CDR1 is MNHEY, CDR2 SMNVEV, per germline (reference sequence). Trimming removed 4 bases from V and 15 bases from J, with 13 bases in between. The CDR3 DNA is TGTGCCAGCAGTTCGGGGTCCTTCGCGTACTTC. This encodes CASSSGSFAYF.

This clone was detected a few times. The chain joins TRBV7-8 to TRBJ1-4, with 8 positions matching TRBD1. The germline V gene has CDR1 SGHVS and CDR2 FQNEAQ. The CDR3 totals 15 residues. Germline trimming cut 5 bases from V and 12 bases from J; bases unmatched to any gene: 14. The CDR3 bases are TGTGCCAGCAGCCCCCCCCCGCAGGGGGCGGCGGAACTGTTTTTT. Translating gives CASSPPPQGAAELFF.

The chain links TRBV28 to TRBJ1-5; D not certain. The germline V gene has CDR1 MDHEN and CDR2 SYDVKM. Between the trimmed V and J ends, which lost 5 bases and 2 bases, there was a span of 7 bases. The CDR3 extends over 13 amino acids. In DNA form, the CDR3 reads TGTGCCAGCAGTGAGAGGGGCAATCAGCCCCAGCATTTT. It translates to CASSERGNQPQHF. The whole variable domain, remainder taken from reference TRBV28 and TRBJ1-5, is DVKVTQSSRYLVKRTGEKVFLECVQDMDHENMFWYRQDPGLGLRLIYFSYDVKMKEKGDIPEGYSVSREKKERFSLILESASTNQTSMYLCASSERGNQPQHFGDGTRLSIL.

The chain joins TRBV30 to TRBJ1-4; tentatively, D is TRBD1 (5 bases). Germline V gene data show CDR1 as GTSNPN and CDR2 as SVGIG (reference sequence). This CDR3 spans 15 amino acids. Trimming took off 1 base at V and 3 bases at J, with 12 bases between the two ends. The CDR3 DNA sequence: TGTGCCTGGAGTGGGGGCGCGGGATCTAATGAAAAACTGTTTTTT. Translating it yields CAWSGGAGSNEKLFF.

The rearrangement joins TRBV7-8 to TRBJ2-7, with D hard to call. The CDR3 runs to 12 residues. The germline V gene encodes CDR1 SGHVS and CDR2 FQNEAQ. The V end was cut by 5 bases, the J end by 6 bases, with 11 bases between. The CDR3 region is CASSPRAGEQYF. CDR3 nucleotides: TGTGCCAGCAGCCCCCGCGCCGGCGAGCAGTACTTC.

The rearrangement joins TRBV11-2 to TRBJ1-2; 7 positions match TRBD1. From germline, CDR1 is SGHAT and CDR2 FQNNGV. The CDR3 loop spans 15 amino acids. The V and J ends lost 5 bases and 6 bases, in that order; junction bases with no gene match: 12. The CDR3 loop is CASSDTGTDRNGYTF. The CDR3 DNA reads TGTGCCAGCAGCGACACTGGGACAGACCGTAATGGCTACACCTTC.

This chain connects TRBV5-4 to TRBJ2-5, with 9 positions matching TRBD1. The J call is doubtful: the DNA matches TRBJ2-7 better. Germline V gene data show CDR1 as SGHNT and CDR2 as YYREEE (reference sequence). This CDR3 is 15 amino acids long. The CDR3 loop reads CASSLGGTGNYEQYF. The CDR3 region has the DNA TGTGCCAGCAGCTTGGGGGGGACAGGGAACTACGAGCAGTACTTC.

This chain links TRBV5-4 with TRBJ1-2; no firm D call. Germline V lookup: CDR1 SGHNT, CDR2 YYREEE (reference sequence). The CDR3 totals 13 residues. The V end lost 2 bases, the J end lost 7 bases, and 12 bases lay between the germline ends. The CDR3 spells CASSFFAAVGYTF. As DNA, the CDR3 is TGTGCCAGCAGCTTCTTCGCGGCTGTTGGCTACACCTTC.

V usage is TRBV5-4 and J usage is TRBJ2-1; 11 nucleotides agree with TRBD2. The junction had 6 bases not matched to a gene; V was cut back by 0 bases and J by 4 bases. CDR1 and CDR2 from the germline V gene are SGHNT and YYREEE (reference sequence). CDR3 length: 17 amino acids. The CDR3 protein is CASSLVSGGGLYNEQFF. CDR3 nucleotides: TGTGCCAGCAGCTTGGTTAGCGGGGGGGGACTATACAATGAGCAGTTCTTC.

The chain links TRBV7-9 to TRBJ2-3; 9 bases match TRBD2. Germline trimming cut 5 bases from V and 4 bases from J; bases unmatched to any gene: 10. Germline-derived CDR1 and CDR2 are SEHNR and FQNEAQ (reference sequence). There are 16 residues in the CDR3. In nucleotides, the CDR3 is TGTGCCAGCAGCCCGTGGGAGGCGGGGGGGGCAGATACGCAGTATTTT. Protein product: CASSPWEAGGADTQYF.

The genes are TRBV7-6 and TRBJ2-3; 13 positions agree with TRBD2. Germline V gene lookup returns CDR1 SGHVS and CDR2 FNYEAQ. This CDR3 spans 20 amino acids. The V segment lost 5 bases and the J segment 0 bases; nucleotides outside the gene matches: 14. CDR3 nucleotide sequence: TGTGCCAGCAGCATTAGTCTACTAGCGGGAGGGATAACTAGCACAGATACGCAGTATTTT. Its translation is CASSISLLAGGITSTDTQYF.